The sequence of this TCR beta chain was determined in a study of T cells after yellow fever vaccination. Trimming removed 6 bases at V and 5 bases at J, with 11 bases between. This CDR3 contains 14 residues. Germline V gene data show CDR1 as SEHNR and CDR2 as FQNEAQ (reference sequence). This clonotype came up a few times. A 5'RACE template-switching step, the method used to make TCR cDNA, added a universal primer site and UMIs. TCRdb processed the 5' RACE reads anew with MiXCR; each CDR3 protein has one entry. The sample lists approximately 550,000 distinct CDR3 sequences, less than 20% occurring once.

This receptor was obtained from a man under 40 who received the YFV17D yellow fever vaccine. The sequenced sample was PBMCs, obtained 15 days after the yellow fever booster vaccination. This rearrangement joins TRBV7-9 to TRBJ1-6; possible D gene TRBD1, 6 bases. The CDR3 protein is CASRKQGDNSPLHF. The CDR3 DNA follows: TGTGCCAGCAGGAAACAGGGCGATAATTCACCCCTCCACTTT.